What follows are 26 T cell receptor beta chains derived from one specimen sequenced in a study of T cell responses to AZD1222 COVID-19 vaccine (TCRdb year 2021). What the time point label conveys for this sample: baseline before first vaccination. Library generation was performed with the immunoSEQ multiplex PCR assay. TCRdb took this table from immuneACCESS and kept in-frame rearrangements with V and J called. Such tables lack part of the clones; where checked against another copy, unresolved V genes explain under half of the gap, and the rest is unexplained. Within this sample are roughly 170,000 clones, with less than 95% of them counted one time only. The ten largest clones capture approximately 3% of the sample. The sequenced sample was peripheral blood, obtained on day 0 of AZD1222 vaccination. The receptors were sampled from an adult in good health.

The chain joins TRBV5-4 to TRBJ1-2; D is perhaps TRBD1 (5 bases). Germline lookup yields CDR1 SGHNT and CDR2 YYREEE (reference sequence). The CDR3 is 13 residues long. Trimming removed 0 bases from V and 8 bases from J, with 11 bases in between. DNA of the CDR3: TGTGCCAGCAGCTTGGGGACATTCGTAGGCTACACCTTC. Amino acid sequence: CASSLGTFVGYTF.

The genes are TRBV6-5 and TRBJ2-7; D gene uncertain. The CDR3 is 12 residues long. Germline V gene sequence: CDR1 MNHEY, CDR2 SVGAGI. V was trimmed by 6 bases and J by 9 bases, leaving 15 bases between them. The CDR3 is CASSPNPPGQYF. The CDR3 coding sequence is TGTGCCAGCAGCCCCAATCCTCCGGGGCAGTACTTC.

This clone appeared once. This rearrangement joins TRBV12-5 to TRBJ1-2, with unresolved D. The CDR3 has 15 residues. In germline, CDR1 is LGHNT, CDR2 FRNRAP. Trimming removed 6 bases at V and 4 bases at J, with 18 bases between. The CDR3 coding sequence is TGTGCTAGTGGCCCCCGTGGATTTCGGTGCTATGGCTACACCTTC. It is translated as CASGPRGFRCYGYTF.

Only one count was recorded for this clone. This chain uses TRBV7-3 with TRBJ2-3, with 10 bases matching TRBD2. CDR3 size: 14 residues. The trim removed 10 bases at V and 4 bases at J, leaving 8 bases unmatched. Germline values: CDR1 SGHTA, CDR2 FQGTGA. In DNA, the CDR3 is TGTGCCATAACCGGGACTAGCGTCGCAGATACGCAGTATTTT. It yields the protein CAITGTSVADTQYF.

The chain uses TRBV11-2 and TRBJ1-5; 7 nucleotides match TRBD1. The CDR3 is 14 amino acids. Germline V gives CDR1 SGHAT, CDR2 FQNNGV. The trim removed 5 bases at V and 6 bases at J, leaving 7 bases unmatched. The CDR3 DNA is TGTGCCAGCAGCATTGACAGGGTACGTCAGCCCCAGCATTTT. Its translation: CASSIDRVRQPQHF.

This chain links TRBV27 with TRBJ2-7, with a possible D match to TRBD2 (6 bases). The CDR3 covers 14 residues. V gave up 7 bases and J gave up 3 bases, with 16 bases separating them. Germline loops: CDR1 MNHEY, CDR2 SMNVEV (reference sequence). CDR3 bases: TGTGCCAGCACCCTCAGGGCGGGGAGCTACGAGCAGTACTTC. It encodes CASTLRAGSYEQYF.

The rearrangement uses TRBV6-6 and TRBJ1-1; 7 bases are shared with TRBD1. The V gene's germline CDR1 is MNHNY and CDR2 SVGAGI (reference sequence). The CDR3 sequence is 13 residues long. V was pared by 11 bases and J by 7 bases, with 13 bases of the junction left unmatched. The CDR3 DNA follows: TGTGCCGGACGGGGAGGGGGCCCCCATGAAGCTTTCTTT. It encodes CAGRGGGPHEAFF.

This rearrangement joins TRBV14 to TRBJ1-2, with 9 bases that match TRBD1. The V gene end was trimmed by 3 bases and the J gene end by 4 bases; junction bases not matched to a gene: 6. Germline assignment: CDR1 SGHDN and CDR2 FVKESK. This CDR3 has 15 residues. The chain's CDR3 is CASSHRTGASYGYTF. CDR3 sequence (DNA): TGTGCCAGCAGCCATAGGACAGGGGCCAGCTATGGCTACACCTTC.

The rearrangement links TRBV14 to TRBJ2-7, with unresolved D. CDR1 is SGHDN, CDR2 FVKESK, per germline. Trimming pared 0 bases from V and 0 bases from J, leaving 15 bases between. The CDR3 runs to 17 residues. CDR3 residues: CASSQDLSPGYSYEQYF. The CDR3 coding sequence is TGTGCCAGCAGCCAAGATTTGTCTCCTGGATACTCCTACGAGCAGTACTTC.

The chain has TRBV10-3 and TRBJ2-2; 11 bases align to TRBD2. The germline gives CDR1 ENHRY, CDR2 SYGVKD. Unmatched junction bases numbered 8, after V lost 4 bases and J lost 7 bases. The CDR3 has 16 amino acids. DNA of the CDR3: TGTGCCATCAGTGGACCTAGCGGGGGGATAGGCGGGGAGCTGTTTTTT. Its protein product is CAISGPSGGIGGELFF.

In the case of this clone: At the DNA level, this CDR3 is encoded by other sequences in the same sample as well. V and J are TRBV4-3 and TRBJ2-7; tentatively, D is TRBD1 (5 bases). The ends were cut back, 0 bases at V and 2 bases at J, with 11 bases in the middle. Germline CDR1 reads LGHNA; CDR2 reads YSLEER. This CDR3 region has 15 residues. The CDR3 region is CASSQDPQGPYEQYF. The CDR3 DNA reads as TGCGCCAGCAGCCAAGATCCCCAGGGCCCCTACGAGCAGTACTTC.

As DNA, the CDR3 is TGCAGCGTTGAGTTCCGGGACAGGGTCTCAGAAAAACTGTTTTTT. This translates into CSVEFRDRVSEKLFF. The J gene is TRBJ1-4, the V gene TRBV29-1; 9 bases fit TRBD1. The ends lost 3 bases at V and 8 bases at J; junction bases unmatched: 10. This CDR3 is built from 15 residues. Looked up from germline, CDR1 is SQVTM and CDR2 is ANQGSEA.

CDR3 sequence reads: CASSLGSGDQPQHF. For the CDR3, the DNA is TGCGCCAGCAGCTTGGGATCGGGGGATCAGCCCCAGCATTTT. The J gene is TRBJ1-5, the V gene TRBV5-1; D is perhaps TRBD1 (5 bases). Germline CDR1 reads SGHRS; CDR2 reads YFSETQ. V dropped 0 bases and J dropped 5 bases, with 9 bases sitting between them. This CDR3 has 14 residues.

This clone was seen once. V gene TRBV9 combines with J gene TRBJ2-1; possibly TRBD2 for D (5 bases). V dropped 7 bases and J dropped 8 bases, with 13 bases sitting between them. This CDR3 is built from 12 residues. Germline CDR1 SGDLS, CDR2 YYNGEE. DNA for the CDR3: TGTGCCAGCGGCCGGGGTGGCCATGAGCAGTTCTTC. This encodes CASGRGGHEQFF.

On this clone itself: The sample carries other DNA sequences with the same CDR3. This chain links TRBV12-3 or TRBV12-4 with TRBJ1-5, with D unclear. This CDR3 has 13 residues. V lost 3 bases, J lost 2 bases, and 5 bases lay in between. This CDR3 reads CASSFRGNQPQHF. For the CDR3, the DNA is TGTGCCAGCAGTTTCCGCGGCAATCAGCCCCAGCATTTT.

Here the CDR3 DNA reads TGCGCCAGCAGCGCGGGGGGGCGGGATGAGCAGTTCTTC. This encodes CASSAGGRDEQFF. The V call is TRBV5-1, the J call TRBJ2-1, with 9 bases that match TRBD2. With V trimmed by 4 bases and J by 8 bases, 4 bases remained unmatched. The CDR3 totals 13 residues. The germline gives CDR1 SGHRS, CDR2 YFSETQ.

The chain has TRBV9 and TRBJ1-2; D unclear. The CDR3 has 14 residues. Trimming took 1 base from V and 0 from J, leaving 7 bases between them. Germline-derived CDR1 and CDR2 are SGDLS and YYNGEE. The CDR3 DNA is TGTGCCAGCAGCGTACAGATGGCTAACTATGGCTACACCTTC. This translates into CASSVQMANYGYTF.

The gene calls are TRBV7-9 and TRBJ1-2; D gene unclear. The length of the CDR3 is 12 residues. Trimming cost V 1 base and J 4 bases, with 4 bases left between them. Germline V gene lookup returns CDR1 SEHNR and CDR2 FQNEAQ (reference sequence). The CDR3 loop is CASSLGSYGYTF. The CDR3 DNA reads TGTGCCAGCAGCTTAGGCAGCTATGGCTACACCTTC.

The rearrangement joins TRBV5-1 to TRBJ2-5; D is ambiguous. The V end lost 0 bases, the J end lost 0 bases, and 12 bases lay between the germline ends. The CDR3 covers 16 residues. Germline CDR1 is SGHRS and CDR2 is YFSETQ. The CDR3 spells CASSLGLITYQETQYF. The DNA of the CDR3 is TGCGCCAGCAGCTTGGGACTCATAACGTACCAAGAGACCCAGTACTTC. Full variable domain (missing parts from reference TRBV5-1 and TRBJ2-5): KAGVTQTPRYLIKTRGQQVTLSCSPISGHRSVSWYQQTPGQGLQFLFEYFSETQRNKGNFPGRFSGRQFSNSRSEMNVSTLELGDSALYLCASSLGLITYQETQYFGPGTRLLVL.

The V gene is TRBV7-2, the J gene TRBJ1-6; D is undetermined. The CDR3 has 12 residues. CDR1 and CDR2 (germline): SGHTA, FQGNSA. Trimming shortened V by 1 base and J by 17 bases, and 12 bases separated the two germline ends. CDR3 region: CASSLVVGRVHF. The DNA for the CDR3 is TGTGCCAGCAGCTTAGTCGTAGGGAGGGTCCACTTT.

V is TRBV9 and J is TRBJ2-3, with D possibly TRBD1 on 6 matching bases. The germline V gene encodes CDR1 SGDLS and CDR2 YYNGEE. Trimming removed 0 bases at V and 5 bases at J, with 13 bases between. The CDR3 is 15 amino acids. The CDR3 loop is CASSVGDTTGDTQYF. CDR3 bases: TGTGCCAGCAGCGTAGGGGACACGACAGGAGATACGCAGTATTTT.

The rearrangement joins TRBV7-3 to TRBJ2-3; 10 nucleotides align to TRBD2. Germline CDR1 is SGHTA and CDR2 is FQGTGA. The J segment lost 5 bases and the V segment lost 0 bases, leaving 8 bases of the junction unmatched. This CDR3 contains 17 residues. This CDR3 reads CASSLTFLAGGRDTQYF. The CDR3 DNA reads TGTGCCAGCAGCTTAACGTTTTTAGCGGGGGGACGAGATACGCAGTATTTT.

With regard to this clone: One junction end disagrees with the germline gene, perhaps due to a read error. The chain is built from TRBV7-7 and TRBJ2-1; 13 nucleotides agree with TRBD2. Germline V gene data show CDR1 as SSHAT and CDR2 as FNYEAQ (reference sequence). The CDR3 consists of 15 residues. This chain's CDR3 is CASSRLAGGYNEQFF. The CDR3 nucleotides are TGTGCTAGCAGCCGACTAGCGGGGGGATACAATGAGCAGTTCTTC.

The gene calls are TRBV11-1 and TRBJ2-1; possible D gene TRBD2, 5 bases. V was pared by 0 bases and J by 7 bases, with 10 bases between. The CDR3 contains 14 residues. CDR1 SGHAT and CDR2 FQDESV come from the germline V gene (reference sequence). DNA for the CDR3: TGTGCCAGCAGCTTAGCGCTCGGCGGGAATGAGCAGTTCTTC. Protein sequence: CASSLALGGNEQFF.

The gene calls are TRBV6-5 and TRBJ2-7; D not certain. V was trimmed by 0 bases and J by 5 bases, leaving 11 bases between them. This CDR3 has 14 residues. Per the germline V gene, CDR1 is MNHEY and CDR2 is SVGAGI. The CDR3 region is CASSYSPQYDEQYF. The CDR3 bases are TGTGCCAGCAGTTACTCCCCCCAGTACGACGAGCAGTACTTC.

This chain connects TRBV4-1 to TRBJ2-7; the D call may be TRBD1 or TRBD2 (6 bases each). Germline values: CDR1 MGHRA, CDR2 YSYEKL. V shed 2 bases and J shed 3 bases, with 17 bases lying between them. CDR3 length: 16 residues. The CDR3 loop reads CASSQIPTGGGYEQYF. In DNA form, the CDR3 reads TGCGCCAGCAGCCAAATCCCGACAGGAGGGGGCTACGAGCAGTACTTC.